This entry concerns a single TCR beta chain. The sample comes from a study of T-cell memory formation after mild COVID-19. Study-level information: TCR clusters mostly belonged to single donors.

TCRdb reprocessed the 5' RACE reads with MiXCR, giving one entry per CDR3 protein. The table records around 260,000 distinct CDR3 sequences, roughly 15% of them present only once. V lost 4 bases and J lost 2, with 17 bases in between. The length of the CDR3 is 16 residues. Germline V gene sequence: CDR1 SGDLS, CDR2 YYNGEE. The origin of this receptor is a man between 18 and 35 years old who had mild COVID-19 (a few samples of this study predate the infection). Cell type and time point are not known. The rearrangement uses TRBV9 and TRBJ2-3; D is perhaps TRBD1 or TRBD2 (6 bases each). Sequencing was done on a sample of PBMCs or a T cell subset sorted from them (not recorded which). This CDR3 is CASSPTYGGLTDTQYF. The CDR3 nucleotides read TGTGCCAGCAGCCCTACGTACGGGGGCCTCACAGATACGCAGTATTTT.